The source of this T cell receptor beta chain is a study of blood T cell repertoires in COVID-19. Sequenced by immunoSEQ multiplex PCR; TCRdb stores in-frame clones only, minus some. Of roughly 150,000 clones listed, around 83% are singletons. The CDR3 loop spans 12 amino acids. Trimming cost V 11 bases and J 8 bases, with 13 bases left between them. Germline lookup yields CDR1 MNHEY and CDR2 SVGAGI. The TCR comes from a woman aged 45 to 65 with acute or convalescent COVID-19. The genes are TRBV6-5 and TRBJ1-6; the D gene is possibly TRBD1 (5 bases). Material for sequencing was peripheral blood. CDR3 bases: TGTGCCGGCCAGGGATCCGATTCACCCCTCCACTTT. Its translation is CAGQGSDSPLHF.